This entry lists 32 T cell receptor beta chains sequenced from one sample in a study of cytomegalovirus exposure and HLA in healthy donors. 60 Vbeta and 13 Jbeta primers were used in PCR. Method: immunoSEQ multiplex PCR; TCRdb's copy keeps in-frame clones and lacks some. The repertoire has 170,000 or so clones, roughly four fifths of them found once; the top ten carry 2% to 2.5%. Sample: PBMCs. The receptor source for this set is a woman aged 25-40 years in good health and CMV-seronegative.

This chain connects TRBV10-3 to TRBJ1-6; D may be TRBD1 (6 bases). CDR1 is ENHRY, CDR2 SYGVKD, per germline. V was shortened by 10 bases and J by 4 bases, with 17 bases between the two germline ends. The CDR3 is 15 amino acids. The CDR3 coding sequence is TGTGCCACCGGGTGGACAGTCCCTTATAATTCACCCCTCCACTTT. Its protein product is CATGWTVPYNSPLHF.

This chain joins TRBV7-8 and TRBJ1-6, with D tentatively TRBD1 (6 bases). The V gene lost 6 bases and the J gene lost 4 bases, with 16 bases spanning the gap. In germline, CDR1 is SGHVS, CDR2 FQNEAQ. This CDR3 is 16 amino acids long. The CDR3 DNA reads TGTGCCAGCAGTTTGGACAGCCCCAGGTATAATTCACCCCTCCACTTT. Protein product: CASSLDSPRYNSPLHF. Together with reference TRBV7-8 and TRBJ1-6, the CDR3 gives the full variable domain: GAGVSQSPRYKVAKRGQDVALRCDPISGHVSLFWYQQALGQGPEFLTYFQNEAQLDKSGLPSDRFFAERPEGSVSTLKIQRTQQEDSAVYLCASSLDSPRYNSPLHFGNGTRLTVT.

The rearrangement links TRBV9 to TRBJ2-5, with 15 bases matching TRBD2. Trimming took 0 bases from V and 5 from J; bases not matched to a gene: 2. The CDR3 runs 16 residues. The germline gives CDR1 SGDLS, CDR2 YYNGEE. The CDR3, as DNA: TGTGCCAGCAGCGTAGGGACTAGCGGGAGGGTTGAGACCCAGTACTTC. This gives the protein CASSVGTSGRVETQYF.

The V call is TRBV25-1, the J call TRBJ2-7; TRBD2 aligns across 9 bases. V lost 2 bases and J lost 2; bases outside the gene matches: 4. The germline V gene encodes CDR1 MGHDK and CDR2 SYGVNS. The CDR3 contains 15 residues. The CDR3 DNA reads TGTGCCAGCAGTGAAACGCTAGCGGGACCCTACGAGCAGTACTTC. This gives the protein CASSETLAGPYEQYF.

V and J are TRBV4-3 and TRBJ2-3; D perhaps matches TRBD2 (6 bases). The V and J ends lost 6 bases and 6 bases respectively, with 13 bases between them. Germline values: CDR1 LGHNA, CDR2 YSLEER. This CDR3 has 13 amino acids. CDR3: CASRNAGSDTQYF. The CDR3 DNA follows: TGCGCCAGCAGGAATGCGGGGTCGGATACGCAGTATTTT.

The chain carries TRBV7-9 and TRBJ2-7, with 9 bases fitting TRBD1. The V segment lost 2 bases and the J segment 3 bases; nucleotides outside the gene matches: 5. CDR3 length equals 15 residues. Germline assignment: CDR1 SEHNR and CDR2 FQNEAQ (reference sequence). CDR3 nucleotides: TGTGCCAGCAGCTTACGAGCGGACAGGGGCTACGAGCAGTACTTC. This codes for CASSLRADRGYEQYF.

The CDR3 region has the DNA TGCGCCAGCAGCCTCGGAGAGAACACTGAAGCTTTCTTT. This sequence encodes CASSLGENTEAFF. The rearrangement links TRBV4-3 to TRBJ1-1; D gene ambiguous. The CDR3 has 13 residues. V was pared by 4 bases and J by 1 base, with 7 bases between. Germline-derived CDR1 and CDR2 are LGHNA and YSLEER.

The rearrangement joins TRBV30 to TRBJ2-5, with 7 bases identical to TRBD2. Germline assignment: CDR1 GTSNPN and CDR2 SVGIG (reference sequence). With 3 bases clipped from V and 1 base from J, the junction kept 5 bases outside the gene matches. The CDR3 covers 14 residues. The CDR3 sequence: CAWRGDYSQETQYF. CDR3 in DNA: TGTGCCTGGAGAGGGGACTACTCCCAAGAGACCCAGTACTTC.

The V gene is TRBV18, the J gene TRBJ2-1; 7 nucleotides line up with TRBD1. The germline gives CDR1 KGHSH, CDR2 LQKENI. The junction had 6 bases not matched to a gene; V was cut back by 6 bases and J by 4 bases. This CDR3 is built from 14 residues. CDR3 loop: CASSPRTGYNEQFF. The CDR3 DNA is TGTGCCAGCTCCCCTAGGACAGGTTACAATGAGCAGTTCTTC.

This clone is a singleton in its sample. J is TRBJ2-4 and V is TRBV10-1; no definite D call. V was trimmed by 2 bases and J by 2 bases, leaving 13 bases between them. The CDR3 is made up of 16 amino acids. From germline, CDR1 is WNHNN and CDR2 SYGVQD (reference sequence). The CDR3: CASSEGHATTKNIQYF. The CDR3 DNA reads TGCGCCAGCAGTGAGGGCCATGCAACTACCAAAAACATTCAGTACTTC.

This clone was observed a single time. One junction end disagrees with the germline gene, perhaps due to a read error. This chain connects TRBV7-9 to TRBJ2-7; D is possibly TRBD1 (5 bases). Germline CDR1 and CDR2: SEHNR and FQNEAQ (reference sequence). The CDR3 consists of 16 residues. The CDR3 DNA reads as TGTTCCAGCAGCGCCCAGGGCCTAAAACCTCCCTACGAGCAGTACTTC. It translates to CSSSAQGLKPPYEQYF.

The chain is built from TRBV5-5 and TRBJ1-1; D is ambiguous. The germline gives CDR1 SGHKS, CDR2 YYEKEE (reference sequence). With 6 bases removed from V and 5 bases from J, the gap between germline ends came to 14 bases. CDR3 length: 13 residues. The CDR3 DNA reads as TGTGCCAGCAACCAGGTAGAGGGAACTGAAGCTTTCTTT. Amino acids: CASNQVEGTEAFF.

The chain recombines TRBV6-1 with TRBJ1-5; D is unresolved. The CDR3 sequence is 16 residues long. V dropped 2 bases and J dropped 5 bases, with 16 bases sitting between them. Germline V gene data show CDR1 as MNHNS and CDR2 as SASEGT. CDR3 DNA sequence: TGTGCCAGCAGTGAACTCGATGGCAGGAGGGATCAGCCCCAGCATTTT. Translated: CASSELDGRRDQPQHF.

The V call is TRBV19, the J call TRBJ2-2, with D maybe TRBD2 (6 bases). The CDR3 runs 14 residues. V lost 1 base and J lost 6, with 9 bases in between. The germline V gene has CDR1 LNHDA and CDR2 SQIVND (reference sequence). The CDR3 reads CASSIGGGAGELFF. The CDR3 bases are TGTGCCAGTAGTATAGGTGGAGGGGCCGGGGAGCTGTTTTTT.

V is TRBV5-6 and J is TRBJ1-3, with 8 bases fitting TRBD1. The germline CDR1 and CDR2 sequences are SGHDT and YYEEEE. V lost 4 bases and J lost 2; bases outside the gene matches: 2. The CDR3 is made up of 14 amino acids. CDR3 in DNA: TGTGCCAGCAGCGTACAGGGGGCTGGAAACACCATATATTTT. This encodes CASSVQGAGNTIYF.

CDR3 bases: TGCGCCAGCAGCCAAGAGCTAAGGACTATAAAAGAGCAGTACTTC. Residues: CASSQELRTIKEQYF. The chain carries TRBV4-3 and TRBJ2-5; a weak D match, TRBD2 (6 bases). V was clipped by 0 bases and J by 11 bases, with 19 bases between them. Germline CDR1 reads LGHNA; CDR2 reads YSLEER. The CDR3 runs 15 residues.

This clone was observed a few times. The J gene is TRBJ2-7, the V gene TRBV19; the D is unclear. Germline V gene lookup returns CDR1 LNHDA and CDR2 SQIVND (reference sequence). Trimming left V 3 bases short and J 2 bases short, with 11 bases between. The CDR3 runs 14 residues. The CDR3 loop is CASSISADTYEQYF. CDR3 DNA: TGTGCCAGTAGTATCTCTGCGGATACCTACGAGCAGTACTTC.

The V call is TRBV7-6, the J call TRBJ2-7; 13 bases line up with TRBD2. J lost 10 bases, V lost 0 bases, and 9 bases had no gene match. CDR3 size: 16 residues. Germline assignment: CDR1 SGHVS and CDR2 FNYEAQ. The CDR3 nucleotides read TGTGCCAGCAGCTTAGCTCCAACTAGCGGGAGGGCCGAACAGTACTTC. Translating it yields CASSLAPTSGRAEQYF.

The rearrangement uses TRBV6-5 and TRBJ1-1; D call uncertain. V dropped 6 bases and J dropped 0 bases, with 11 bases sitting between them. From germline, CDR1 is MNHEY and CDR2 SVGAGI. This CDR3 spans 14 amino acids. The CDR3 region has the DNA TGTGCCAGCAGCCGAGGGCCCATGAACACTGAAGCTTTCTTT. Its protein is CASSRGPMNTEAFF.

The chain is built from TRBV6-5 and TRBJ2-3, with TRBD1 identical over 7 bases. Germline CDR1 reads MNHEY; CDR2 reads SVGAGI. This CDR3 has 15 residues. After removal of 0 bases from V and 4 bases from J, the junction contained 4 bases not matched to a gene. CDR3 amino acids: CASSYSGQFADTQYF. Here the CDR3 DNA reads TGTGCCAGCAGTTACTCGGGACAGTTCGCAGATACGCAGTATTTT.

This CDR3 reads CASEGPNTGELFF. The CDR3 DNA reads as TGTGCCAGCGAGGGTCCGAACACCGGGGAGCTGTTTTTT. This sequence joins TRBV28 and TRBJ2-2, with D possibly being TRBD2 (5 bases). Germline lookup yields CDR1 MDHEN and CDR2 SYDVKM. This CDR3 has 13 residues. Trimming stripped 8 bases from V and 0 bases from J, with 7 bases between. Complete variable domain (other parts from reference TRBV28 and TRBJ2-2): DVKVTQSSRYLVKRTGEKVFLECVQDMDHENMFWYRQDPGLGLRLIYFSYDVKMKEKGDIPEGYSVSREKKERFSLILESASTNQTSMYLCASEGPNTGELFFGEGSRLTVL.

This chain joins TRBV10-3 and TRBJ2-5, with D perhaps matching TRBD1 (6 bases). Trimming took off 5 bases at V and 5 bases at J, with 15 bases between the two ends. This CDR3 has 14 residues. Looked up from germline, CDR1 is ENHRY and CDR2 is SYGVKD. The CDR3 reads CAISQGLMEETQYF. The CDR3 bases are TGTGCCATCAGTCAGGGGCTAATGGAGGAGACCCAGTACTTC.

The V and J genes are TRBV5-4 and TRBJ2-1, with TRBD1 identical over 12 bases. CDR1 is SGHNT and CDR2 is YYREEE in the germline V gene (reference sequence). After removal of 1 base from V and 6 bases from J, the junction contained 8 bases not matched to a gene. The CDR3 spans 17 residues. As DNA, the CDR3 is TGTGCCAGCAGCTTGTCCCCGGGACAGGGGGCGGGCAATGAGCAGTTCTTC. The encoded protein is CASSLSPGQGAGNEQFF.

The V call is TRBV18, the J call TRBJ2-5; 7 nucleotides match TRBD1. The germline gives CDR1 KGHSH, CDR2 LQKENI. V was pared by 1 base and J by 2 bases, with 4 bases of the junction left unmatched. The length of the CDR3 is 15 residues. The CDR3 loop is CASSPRGTAQETQYF. CDR3 nucleotide sequence: TGTGCCAGCTCACCACGGGGGACAGCGCAAGAGACCCAGTACTTC.

The chain has TRBV2 and TRBJ2-5; no firm D call. The CDR3 length is 14 residues. Trimming left V 7 bases short and J 2 bases short, with 14 bases between. Germline CDR1 SNHLY, CDR2 FYNNEI. The CDR3 reads CASTPITRQETQYF. In DNA, the CDR3 is TGTGCCAGCACCCCTATAACCCGTCAAGAGACCCAGTACTTC.

The chain combines TRBV29-1 with TRBJ1-1; 10 bases match TRBD1. This CDR3 spans 13 amino acids. Looked up from germline, CDR1 is SQVTM and CDR2 is ANQGSEA. V trimming: 6 bases; J trimming: 4 bases; junction bases outside the gene matches: 5. In DNA, the CDR3 is TGCAGCGTCGACAGGGGGCTCGGCACTGAAGCTTTCTTT. This codes for CSVDRGLGTEAFF.

The CDR3 coding sequence is TGTGCCAGCAGCTTAGCCGCGGGAGGGCCGTACAATGAGCAGTTCTTC. Protein sequence: CASSLAAGGPYNEQFF. The chain combines TRBV7-2 with TRBJ2-1; 9 nucleotides agree with TRBD2. The CDR3 loop spans 16 amino acids. Germline V gene sequence: CDR1 SGHTA, CDR2 FQGNSA. V shed 0 bases, J shed 4 bases, and the junction held 4 bases outside the gene matches. The entire variable domain, with the rest obtained from reference TRBV7-2 and TRBJ2-1, is as follows: GAGVSQSPSNKVTEKGKDVELRCDPISGHTALYWYRQSLGQGLEFLIYFQGNSAPDKSGLPSDRFSAERTGGSVSTLTIQRTQQEDSAVYLCASSLAAGGPYNEQFFGPGTRLTVL.

The V and J genes are TRBV2 and TRBJ1-1, with D unresolved. The germline V gene has CDR1 SNHLY and CDR2 FYNNEI. Between the trimmed V and J ends, which lost 9 bases and 3 bases, there was a span of 8 bases. The CDR3 loop spans 11 amino acids. The CDR3 sequence is CASLVDTEAFF. The CDR3 DNA reads as TGTGCCAGTCTCGTAGACACTGAAGCTTTCTTT.

The chain couples TRBV6-1 to TRBJ2-3, with a possible D match to TRBD2 (6 bases). Looked up from germline, CDR1 is MNHNS and CDR2 is SASEGT. The CDR3 contains 14 residues. Between the trimmed V and J ends, which lost 3 bases and 4 bases, there was a span of 11 bases. The CDR3 region has the DNA TGTGCCAGCAGTGAGACTAGTTTCCCAGATACGCAGTATTTT. It codes for CASSETSFPDTQYF.

The table lists this clone with a count of one. This chain connects TRBV7-2 to TRBJ1-2; 12 bases align to TRBD1. With V trimmed by 6 bases and J by 4 bases, 9 bases remained unmatched. The CDR3 runs to 16 residues. Germline-derived CDR1 and CDR2 are SGHTA and FQGNSA. The CDR3, as DNA: TGTGCCAGCAGATGGGGGGACAGGGGGCGAGGCTATGGCTACACCTTC. Translating gives CASRWGDRGRGYGYTF.

With regard to this clone: Its ends do not fully match the called genes, so a read error is possible. This chain joins TRBV9 and TRBJ2-1; D ambiguous. Germline CDR1 is SGDLS and CDR2 is YYNGEE. This CDR3 has 13 amino acids. CDR3 region: CAGSVYVSNEQFF. The CDR3, as DNA: TGTGCCGGCAGCGTATATGTCAGCAATGAGCAGTTCTTC.

This clone was counted between two and nine times. The chain couples TRBV7-9 to TRBJ2-2, with D hard to call. Per the germline V gene, CDR1 is SEHNR and CDR2 is FQNEAQ (reference sequence). CDR3 length equals 12 residues. Trimming shortened V by 1 base and J by 15 bases, and 12 bases separated the two germline ends. The CDR3 region has the DNA TGTGCCAGCAGCTTAGATACGGGTTCGGTGTTTTTT. Residues: CASSLDTGSVFF.